The 8 T cell receptor beta chains below come from one sample, sequenced in a study of T cell changes during pregnancy in multiple sclerosis. Measured with immunoSEQ multiplex PCR; TCRdb has only the in-frame clones, and not every one. The table has 60,000 to 75,000 clones, 92% seen once; the top ten hold around 1.5%. This material consisted of peripheral blood, taken in the second trimester of pregnancy. These receptor sequences come from a female donor in good health, enrolled as a control in a pregnancy study.

Only one count was recorded for this clone. The chain couples TRBV7-2 to TRBJ1-2; D possibly corresponds to TRBD1 (6 bases). CDR3 length equals 17 residues. Between the trimmed V and J ends, which lost 1 base and 4 bases, there was a span of 19 bases. Germline CDR1 reads SGHTA; CDR2 reads FQGNSA. The CDR3 region is CASSLGLTGERVYGYTF. Written as DNA, the CDR3 is TGTGCCAGCAGCTTAGGACTGACAGGCGAGAGGGTCTATGGCTACACCTTC.

This sequence joins TRBV5-1 and TRBJ2-1, with D unclear. V was pared by 5 bases and J by 0 bases, with 15 bases between. CDR3 size: 16 residues. Germline lookup yields CDR1 SGHRS and CDR2 YFSETQ. The CDR3 region has the DNA TGCGCCAGCAGAGGCGGCTTCTTAAGCTCCTACAATGAGCAGTTCTTC. It codes for CASRGGFLSSYNEQFF.

The chain carries TRBV6-5 and TRBJ1-3; D not resolved. V lost 6 bases to trimming and J lost 4 bases, with 13 bases between them. Germline lookup yields CDR1 MNHEY and CDR2 SVGAGI. The CDR3 loop spans 14 amino acids. CDR3 in amino acids: CASSHRGTGNTIYF. CDR3 nucleotide sequence: TGTGCCAGCAGCCACCGGGGTACAGGAAACACCATATATTTT.

The J gene is TRBJ2-7, the V gene TRBV5-4; 13 positions match TRBD2. The CDR3 totals 15 residues. Germline V CDR1 and CDR2: SGHNT, YYREEE (reference sequence). The trim removed 4 bases at V and 2 bases at J, leaving 3 bases unmatched. CDR3 DNA: TGTGCCAGCAGCCTAACTAGCGGGGGGGCCTACGAGCAGTACTTC. Translated: CASSLTSGGAYEQYF.

The J gene is TRBJ1-2, the V gene TRBV11-2; TRBD1 aligns across 8 bases. Germline values: CDR1 SGHAT, CDR2 FQNNGV. This CDR3 is built from 14 residues. J gave up 4 bases and V 2 bases, and 3 bases lay outside the gene matches. The CDR3 region is CASSLRQGSYGYTF. The CDR3, as DNA: TGTGCCAGCAGCTTACGACAGGGGTCCTATGGCTACACCTTC.

J is TRBJ2-2 and V is TRBV10-3, with a possible D match to TRBD1 (7 bases). There are 14 residues in the CDR3. Germline CDR1 and CDR2: ENHRY and SYGVKD. V lost 6 bases and J 5 bases, leaving 13 bases between the germline ends. The CDR3 nucleotides read TGTGCCATCAGGGAGGGGGCCGGGACCGGGGAGCTGTTTTTT. This encodes CAIREGAGTGELFF.

This rearrangement joins TRBV9 to TRBJ2-1; TRBD2 agrees at 13 bases. The CDR3 is 17 amino acids. CDR1 and CDR2 (germline): SGDLS, YYNGEE. Losses at the gene ends were 3 bases for V and 7 bases for J; bases not matched to a gene: 10. The CDR3 bases are TGTGCCAGCAGCGCCTGGACTAGCGGGAGCGGAGGAAATGAGCAGTTCTTC. Protein: CASSAWTSGSGGNEQFF. The full variable domain, its missing parts supplied by reference TRBV9 and TRBJ2-1, is DSGVTQTPKHLITATGQRVTLRCSPRSGDLSVYWYQQSLDQGLQFLIQYYNGEERAKGNILERFSAQQFPDLHSELNLSSLELGDSALYFCASSAWTSGSGGNEQFFGPGTRLTVL.

The rearrangement joins TRBV6-5 to TRBJ1-3, with TRBD1 matching over 8 bases. The V segment lost 5 bases and the J segment 4 bases; nucleotides outside the gene matches: 7. Germline V CDR1 and CDR2: MNHEY, SVGAGI. The CDR3 has 15 amino acids. The CDR3 spells CASSLQGGAGNTIYF. In nucleotides, the CDR3 is TGTGCCAGCAGTCTACAGGGGGGCGCGGGAAACACCATATATTTT.